This T cell receptor (beta chain) was identified during a study of technical replicates of blood from a handful of donors. Generated by immunoSEQ multiplex PCR, the TCRdb table keeps only in-frame clones and is missing some. The table lists 75,000 to 90,000 clones, approximately 96% of them singletons. CDR1 and CDR2 (germline): SEHNR, FQNEAQ (reference sequence). The V end lost 1 base, the J end lost 4 bases, and 10 bases lay between the germline ends. The CDR3 has 14 residues. The sample consisted of T cells isolated from PBMCs. This chain joins TRBV7-9 and TRBJ1-1; D possibly corresponds to TRBD1 (5 bases). The sequence was obtained from a human donor in good health. The CDR3: CASSLGGEGTEAFF. In nucleotides, the CDR3 is TGTGCCAGCAGCTTAGGGGGGGAAGGCACTGAAGCTTTCTTT. Supplemented by reference TRBV7-9 and TRBJ1-1, the full variable domain reads DTGVSQNPRHKITKRGQNVTFRCDPISEHNRLYWYRQTLGQGPEFLTYFQNEAQLEKSRLLSDRFSAERPKGSFSTLEIQRTEQGDSAMYLCASSLGGEGTEAFFGQGTRLTVV.